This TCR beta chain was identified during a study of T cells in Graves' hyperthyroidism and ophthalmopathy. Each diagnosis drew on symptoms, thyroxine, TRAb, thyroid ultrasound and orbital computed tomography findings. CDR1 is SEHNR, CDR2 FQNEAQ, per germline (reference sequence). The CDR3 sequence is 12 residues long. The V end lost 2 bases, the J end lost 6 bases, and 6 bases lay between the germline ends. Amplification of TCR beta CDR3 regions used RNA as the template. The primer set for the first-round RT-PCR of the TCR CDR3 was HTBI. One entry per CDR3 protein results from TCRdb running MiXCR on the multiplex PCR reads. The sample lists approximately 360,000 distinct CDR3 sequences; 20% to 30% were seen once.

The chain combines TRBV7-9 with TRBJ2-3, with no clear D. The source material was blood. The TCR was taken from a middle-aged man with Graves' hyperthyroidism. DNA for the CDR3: TGTGCCAGCAGCTTACAAGCGGATACGCAGTATTTT. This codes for CASSLQADTQYF.